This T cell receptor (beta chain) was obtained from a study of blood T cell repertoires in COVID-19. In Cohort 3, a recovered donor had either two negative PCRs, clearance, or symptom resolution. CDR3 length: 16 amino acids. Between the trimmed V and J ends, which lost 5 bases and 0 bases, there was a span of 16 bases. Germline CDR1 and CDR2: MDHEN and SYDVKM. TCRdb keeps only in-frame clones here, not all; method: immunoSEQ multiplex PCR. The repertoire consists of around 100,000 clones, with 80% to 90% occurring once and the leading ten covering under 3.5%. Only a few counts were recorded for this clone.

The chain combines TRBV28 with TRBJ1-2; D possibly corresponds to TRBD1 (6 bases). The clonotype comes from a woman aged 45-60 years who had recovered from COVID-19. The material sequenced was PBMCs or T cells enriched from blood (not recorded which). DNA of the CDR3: TGTGCCAGCAGTGTTCAGGGGAACCTAGCTAACTATGGCTACACCTTC. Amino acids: CASSVQGNLANYGYTF.